The sequence of this T cell receptor (beta chain) was determined in a study of blood T cell repertoires in COVID-19. At the level of the study: Whether acute or convalescent, the COVID-19 samples came from the United States, Italy and Spain. PBMCs, B-cell-depleted T cells, or T cells provided the cDNA or gDNA that made up the material.

In the authors' workflow: Amplification of reference gene primers provided the estimated nucleated cell counts. Assay: immunoSEQ multiplex PCR; the TCRdb copy retains only in-frame clones and omits some. V, J and clone size are taken as reported in that table, and D and trimming were inferred from the DNA itself. The sample shows about 130,000 clones, over 75% of them seen only once. In germline, CDR1 is MNHEY, CDR2 SMNVEV (reference sequence). The V end was cut by 3 bases, the J end by 9 bases, with 12 bases between. The CDR3 totals 13 residues. This sequence was found in a woman of 80 years or more with acute or convalescent COVID-19. The V and J genes are TRBV27 and TRBJ1-5; D uncertain. The sample comprised peripheral blood. The CDR3: CASSLNPGGPQHF. For the CDR3, the DNA is TGTGCCAGCAGTTTGAACCCCGGTGGGCCCCAGCATTTT.